Listed here is a single T cell receptor (beta chain). Its target is unknown. Scientists isolated CD4+ T cells after a roughly 10-day culture period ended. In the cultures, half the medium was exchanged for IL-2 medium on days 3 and 7. The sample is drawn from a study of vaccination effects on CD4 cells after COVID-19. There are 12 residues in the CDR3. Germline values: CDR1 ENHRY, CDR2 SYGVKD. Trimming stripped 10 bases from V and 8 bases from J, with 12 bases between. Findings and limits, study-wide: Among infection- and vaccine-induced clones, marked clonal contraction occurred late after vaccination.

Clones were sequenced by immunoSEQ multiplex PCR, and TCRdb holds only the in-frame ones, with some missing. The sample shows approximately 46,000 clones, roughly 72% of them seen only once. The chain combines TRBV10-3 with TRBJ1-6; no firm D call. The sequence came from a human donor who had a prior SARS-CoV-2 infection. The material was CD4+ T cells from PBMCs cultured without peptide, obtained before COVID-19 vaccination. CDR3 DNA: TGTGCCACGAGTGCGGGAGATTCACCCCTCCACTTT. Its protein product is CATSAGDSPLHF.